This T cell receptor (beta chain) derives from a study of blood T cell repertoires in COVID-19. At the level of the study: T cells, B-cell-depleted T cells, or PBMCs supplied cDNA or gDNA.

With V trimmed by 8 bases and J by 2 bases, 1 base remained unmatched. There are 14 residues in the CDR3. Germline CDR1 WSHSY, CDR2 SAAADI. Under the authors' procedure: It was from reference gene primer amplification that nucleated cell counts were estimated. Some clones are missing from TCRdb's copy, which holds only in-frame ones; the method was immunoSEQ multiplex PCR. V, J and clone size are those of that table, while D and trimming were read from the DNA. This sample has almost 65,000 clones, with about nine tenths found just once. Enrollment of patients from Seattle took place during active infection, with longitudinal follow-up.

The TCR was taken from a woman aged 55-70 years with COVID-19, enrolled during active disease. The sequenced sample was peripheral blood. The V call is TRBV10-2, the J call TRBJ2-1; 12 nucleotides agree with TRBD2. The CDR3 is CASSSGGAYNEQFF. CDR3 DNA sequence: TGCGCCAGCTCTAGCGGGGGGGCCTACAATGAGCAGTTCTTC.